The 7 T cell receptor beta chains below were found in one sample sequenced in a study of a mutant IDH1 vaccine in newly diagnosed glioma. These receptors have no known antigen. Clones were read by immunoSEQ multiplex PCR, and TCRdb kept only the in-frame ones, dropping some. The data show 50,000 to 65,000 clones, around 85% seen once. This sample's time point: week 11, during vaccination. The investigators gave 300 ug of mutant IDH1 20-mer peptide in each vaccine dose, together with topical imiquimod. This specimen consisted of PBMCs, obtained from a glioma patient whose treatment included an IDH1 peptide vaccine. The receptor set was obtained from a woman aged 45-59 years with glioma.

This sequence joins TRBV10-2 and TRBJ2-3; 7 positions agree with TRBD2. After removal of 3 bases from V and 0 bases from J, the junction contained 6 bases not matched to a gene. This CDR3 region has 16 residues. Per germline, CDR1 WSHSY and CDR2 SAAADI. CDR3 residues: CASSDNKRGSTDTQYF. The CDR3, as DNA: TGCGCCAGCAGTGATAATAAGCGGGGAAGCACAGATACGCAGTATTTT.

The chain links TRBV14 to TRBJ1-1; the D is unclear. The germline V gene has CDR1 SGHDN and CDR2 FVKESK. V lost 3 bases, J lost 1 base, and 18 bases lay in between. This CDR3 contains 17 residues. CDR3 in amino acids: CASSHWDGWNRNTEAFF. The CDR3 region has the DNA TGTGCCAGCAGCCACTGGGATGGGTGGAATAGGAACACTGAAGCTTTCTTT.

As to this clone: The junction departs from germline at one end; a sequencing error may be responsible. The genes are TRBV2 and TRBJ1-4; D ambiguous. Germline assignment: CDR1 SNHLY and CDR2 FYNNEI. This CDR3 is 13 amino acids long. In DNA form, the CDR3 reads TGTGCCAGCAATGAAGGGACTAATGAAAAACTGTTTTTT. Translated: CASNEGTNEKLFF.

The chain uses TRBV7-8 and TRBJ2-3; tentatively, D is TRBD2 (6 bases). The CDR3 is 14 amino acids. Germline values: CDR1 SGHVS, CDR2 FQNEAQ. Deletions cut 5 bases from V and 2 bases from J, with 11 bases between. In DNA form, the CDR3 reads TGTGCCAGCAGCCCGGGGGACGTCACAGATACGCAGTATTTT. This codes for CASSPGDVTDTQYF.

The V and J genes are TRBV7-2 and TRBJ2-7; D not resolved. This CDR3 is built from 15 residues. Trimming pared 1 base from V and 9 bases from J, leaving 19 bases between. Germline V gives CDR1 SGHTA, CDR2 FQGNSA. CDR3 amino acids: CASSLGVTQPAGQYF. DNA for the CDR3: TGTGCCAGCAGCTTAGGGGTGACTCAGCCCGCCGGGCAGTACTTC.

CDR3 protein: CASSPAARPEQYF. The DNA of the CDR3 is TGTGCCAGCAGCCCTGCTGCCCGCCCCGAGCAGTACTTC. The chain is built from TRBV7-2 and TRBJ2-7; unclear D gene. Per the germline V gene, CDR1 is SGHTA and CDR2 is FQGNSA. The CDR3 has 13 amino acids. V gave up 5 bases and J gave up 6 bases, with 14 bases separating them. Complete variable domain (other parts from reference TRBV7-2 and TRBJ2-7): GAGVSQSPSNKVTEKGKDVELRCDPISGHTALYWYRQSLGQGLEFLIYFQGNSAPDKSGLPSDRFSAERTGGSVSTLTIQRTQQEDSAVYLCASSPAARPEQYFGPGTRLTVT.

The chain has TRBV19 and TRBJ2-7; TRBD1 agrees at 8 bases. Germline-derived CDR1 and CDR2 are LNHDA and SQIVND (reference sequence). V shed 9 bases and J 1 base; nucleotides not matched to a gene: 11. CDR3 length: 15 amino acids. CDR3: CASRVSQGASYEQYF. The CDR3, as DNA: TGTGCCAGCCGGGTCTCCCAGGGGGCTTCCTACGAGCAGTACTTC.